The sequence of this TCR beta chain was determined in a study of control samples from healthy donors and cancer patients. This CDR3 contains 13 residues. Germline lookup yields CDR1 SEHNR and CDR2 FQNEAQ (reference sequence). Trimming removed 1 base from V and 7 bases from J, with 8 bases in between. Using immunoSEQ multiplex PCR, the repertoire was profiled, and TCRdb retains in-frame clones only, with some absent. In the table there are about 78,000 clones, about 89% of which are singletons. Sequenced material: blood. This receptor was obtained from a woman aged 60-75 years in good health. V is TRBV7-9 and J is TRBJ1-5; D is uncertain. CDR3: CASSLEDEQPQHF. The CDR3 DNA reads TGTGCCAGCAGCTTAGAGGACGAGCAGCCCCAGCATTTT. The full variable domain, rest sourced from reference TRBV7-9 and TRBJ1-5, is DTGVSQNPRHKITKRGQNVTFRCDPISEHNRLYWYRQTLGQGPEFLTYFQNEAQLEKSRLLSDRFSAERPKGSFSTLEIQRTEQGDSAMYLCASSLEDEQPQHFGDGTRLSIL.